This T cell receptor beta chain was recovered during a study of blood T cell repertoires in COVID-19 (dated by TCRdb to the early 2020s). A note on the overall study: Samples covering the acute and convalescent phases of COVID-19 were provided by collaborators in the United States, Italy and Spain. A freely available public database, intended as a resource for researchers studying the immune response to SARS-CoV-2, is where the repertoires were released. The material from the prospective study consisted of cDNA or gDNA derived from T cells, B-cell-depleted T cells, or PBMCs. The dataset comprised deeply sampled blood TCRbeta repertoires from subjects exposed to, actively infected with, or recovered from COVID-19. Where available, HLA class I and class II types were taken from metadata supplied by the sample provider and were not determined by assay-based typing. Samples were obtained from the ongoing ImmuneRACE study (first 160 participants) and from roughly 1,300 subjects provided by 6 global collaborators. Sample metadata almost always included a de-identified subject ID, COVID-19 status, age in years and sex. Summary of the overall study and its limitations: How much clinical and demographic metadata was included differed by source and by participant, and the metadata was provided uncurated.

As for this clone: It lacks a known antigen. Per-nucleotide qualities are absent, and no much larger clonotype sits a single base away.

The immunoSEQ Assay, a bias-controlled multiplex PCR, was used to amplify TCRbeta CDR3 regions from genomic DNA. From the authors' description of their analysis: The number of nucleated cells in each sample was estimated by amplification of reference gene primers within the assay. To quantify the absolute abundance of each unique TCRbeta CDR3 rearrangement, sequence reads were collapsed and filtered. For each sample, productive Simpson clonality was calculated by taking the square root of Simpson's diversity index across productive rearrangements. TCRdb limited this immuneACCESS table to in-frame rearrangements with V and J called. A share of clones is missing; checked studies link under half to unresolved V genes, and the rest is unexplained. V and J calls and clone size are those listed in that table; D and trimming were worked out from the DNA. The sample contains around 250,000 clones, 86% of them found a single time. Of the sample, around 12% is held by the ten largest clones.

The collaborating institutions used their own protocols to collect whole blood in K2EDTA tubes. Collaborator samples were shipped for TCRbeta analysis as frozen whole blood, isolated PBMCs, or DNA extracted from either sample type. What was sequenced was peripheral blood. The clonotype was recovered from a man of 80 years or more with acute or convalescent COVID-19.

This receptor carries the CDR3 CASSSYRVIEQFF. Read as DNA, the sequence is TGTGCCAGCAGCTCTTACAGGGTCATTGAGCAGTTCTTC. The sequence links TRBV7-2 to TRBJ2-1; the D gene is perhaps TRBD1, on 6 matching bases. A distance of 13 bases separates the germline ends of V and J, which lose 4 bases and 9 bases respectively. The CDR3 runs 13 residues from the cysteine to the phenylalanine. Only the CDR3 portion is preserved as DNA: 39 bases, with reading frame beginning at the first base. Via the germline V gene, CDR1 is SGHTA and CDR2 FQGNSA.